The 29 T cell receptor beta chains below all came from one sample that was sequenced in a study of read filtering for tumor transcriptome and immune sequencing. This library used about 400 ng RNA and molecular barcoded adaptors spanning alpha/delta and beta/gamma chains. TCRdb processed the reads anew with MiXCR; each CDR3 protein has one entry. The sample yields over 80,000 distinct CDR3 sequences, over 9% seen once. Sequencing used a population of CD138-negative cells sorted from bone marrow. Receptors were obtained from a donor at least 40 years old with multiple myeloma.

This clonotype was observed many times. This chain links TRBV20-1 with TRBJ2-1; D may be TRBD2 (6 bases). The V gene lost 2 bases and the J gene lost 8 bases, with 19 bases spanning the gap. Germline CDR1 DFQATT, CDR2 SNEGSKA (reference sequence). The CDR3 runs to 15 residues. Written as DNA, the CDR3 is TGCAGTGCTAGACCGGGACTCCGGCCGGTTGATGAGCAGTTCTTC. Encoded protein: CSARPGLRPVDEQFF.

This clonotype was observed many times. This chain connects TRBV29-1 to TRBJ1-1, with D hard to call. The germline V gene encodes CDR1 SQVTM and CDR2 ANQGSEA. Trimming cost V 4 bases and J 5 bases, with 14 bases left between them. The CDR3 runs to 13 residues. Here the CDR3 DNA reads TGCAGCGTTGGAGAGACCCTATGGACTGAAGCTTTCTTT. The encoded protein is CSVGETLWTEAFF.

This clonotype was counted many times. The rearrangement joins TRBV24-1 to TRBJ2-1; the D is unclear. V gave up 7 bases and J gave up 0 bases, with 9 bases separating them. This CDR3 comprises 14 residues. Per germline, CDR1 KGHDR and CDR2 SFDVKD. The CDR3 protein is CATRGDSSYNEQFF. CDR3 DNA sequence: TGTGCCACCAGGGGCGATAGCTCCTACAATGAGCAGTTCTTC.

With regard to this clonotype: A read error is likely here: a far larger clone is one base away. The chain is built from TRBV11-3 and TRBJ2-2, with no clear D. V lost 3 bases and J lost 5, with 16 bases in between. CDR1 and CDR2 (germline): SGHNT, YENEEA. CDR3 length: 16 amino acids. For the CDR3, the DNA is TGTGCCAGCAGCTTTATCAGCCGCGATGGGACCGGGGAGCTGTTTTTT. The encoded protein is CASSFISRDGTGELFF.

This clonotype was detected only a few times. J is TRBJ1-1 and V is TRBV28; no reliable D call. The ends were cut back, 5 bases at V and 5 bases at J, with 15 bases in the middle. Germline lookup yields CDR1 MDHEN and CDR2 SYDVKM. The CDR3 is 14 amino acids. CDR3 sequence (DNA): TGTGCCAGCAGTGGTGAAGGAACGGGGACTGAAGCTTTCTTT. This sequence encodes CASSGEGTGTEAFF.

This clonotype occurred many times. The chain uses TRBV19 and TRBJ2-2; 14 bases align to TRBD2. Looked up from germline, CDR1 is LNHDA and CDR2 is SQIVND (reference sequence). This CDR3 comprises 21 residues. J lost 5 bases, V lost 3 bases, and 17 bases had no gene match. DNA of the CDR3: TGTGCCAGTAGTATTGTAAGTAAGTTCGGGACTAGCGGGAGTTCGACCGGGGAGCTGTTTTTT. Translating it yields CASSIVSKFGTSGSSTGELFF.

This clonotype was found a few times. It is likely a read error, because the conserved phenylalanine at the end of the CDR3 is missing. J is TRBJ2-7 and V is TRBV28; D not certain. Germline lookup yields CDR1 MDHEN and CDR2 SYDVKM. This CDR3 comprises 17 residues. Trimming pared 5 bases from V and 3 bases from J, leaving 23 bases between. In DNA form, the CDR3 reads TGTGCCAGCAGTCAACCAGAGCGTGGTGGGCCAGACTACGAGCAGTACCTC. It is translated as CASSQPERGGPDYEQYL.

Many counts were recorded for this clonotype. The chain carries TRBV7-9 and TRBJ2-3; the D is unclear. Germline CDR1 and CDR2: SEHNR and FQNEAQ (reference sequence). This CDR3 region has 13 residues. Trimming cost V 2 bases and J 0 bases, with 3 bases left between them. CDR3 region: CASSLPSTDTQYF. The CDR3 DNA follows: TGTGCCAGCAGCTTACCCAGCACAGATACGCAGTATTTT.

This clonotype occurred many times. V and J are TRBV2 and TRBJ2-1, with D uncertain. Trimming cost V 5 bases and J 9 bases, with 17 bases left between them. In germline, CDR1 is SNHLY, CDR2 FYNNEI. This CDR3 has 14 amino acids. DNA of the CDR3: TGTGCCAGCAGTCGCCCGATCACTTCTTTTGAGCAGTTCTTC. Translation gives CASSRPITSFEQFF. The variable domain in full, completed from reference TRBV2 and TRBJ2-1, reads EPEVTQTPSHQVTQMGQEVILRCVPISNHLYFYWYRQILGQKVEFLVSFYNNEISEKSEIFDDQFSVERPDGSNFTLKIRSTKLEDSAMYFCASSRPITSFEQFFGPGTRLTVL.

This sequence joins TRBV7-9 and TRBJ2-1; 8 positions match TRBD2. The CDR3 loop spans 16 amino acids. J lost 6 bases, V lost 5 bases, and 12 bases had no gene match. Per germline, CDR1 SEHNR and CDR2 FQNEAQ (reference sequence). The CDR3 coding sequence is TGTGCCAGCAGCCCTCGACTAGCGACGGGCCCCAATGAGCAGTTCTTC. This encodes CASSPRLATGPNEQFF.

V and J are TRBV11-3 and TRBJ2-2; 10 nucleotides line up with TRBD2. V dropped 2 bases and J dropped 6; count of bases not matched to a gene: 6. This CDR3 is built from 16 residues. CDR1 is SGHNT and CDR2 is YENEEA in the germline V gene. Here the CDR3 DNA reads TGTGCCAGCAGCTTACGCCATACTAGCGGGGCCGGGGAGCTGTTTTTT. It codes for CASSLRHTSGAGELFF.

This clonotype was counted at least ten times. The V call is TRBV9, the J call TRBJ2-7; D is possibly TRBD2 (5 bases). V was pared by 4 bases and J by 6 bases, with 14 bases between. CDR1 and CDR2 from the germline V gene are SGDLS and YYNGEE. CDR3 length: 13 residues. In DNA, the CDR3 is TGTGCCAGCAGCCCGCCCTGGACTGGCGAGCAGTACTTC. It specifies CASSPPWTGEQYF.

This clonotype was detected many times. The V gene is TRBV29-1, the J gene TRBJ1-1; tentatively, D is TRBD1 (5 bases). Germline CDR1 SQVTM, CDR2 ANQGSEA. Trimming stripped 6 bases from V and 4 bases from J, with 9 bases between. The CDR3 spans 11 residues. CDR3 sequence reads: CSVGEGTEAFF. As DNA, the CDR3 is TGCAGCGTGGGGGAGGGCACTGAAGCTTTCTTT.

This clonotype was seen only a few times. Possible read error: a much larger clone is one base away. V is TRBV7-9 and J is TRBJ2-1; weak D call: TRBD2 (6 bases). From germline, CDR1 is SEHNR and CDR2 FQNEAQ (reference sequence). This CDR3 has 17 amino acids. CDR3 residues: CASGSRRESGSYNEQSF. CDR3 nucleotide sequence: TGTGCCAGCGGCTCAAGACGGGAGTCCGGGTCCTACAATGAGCAGTCCTTC.

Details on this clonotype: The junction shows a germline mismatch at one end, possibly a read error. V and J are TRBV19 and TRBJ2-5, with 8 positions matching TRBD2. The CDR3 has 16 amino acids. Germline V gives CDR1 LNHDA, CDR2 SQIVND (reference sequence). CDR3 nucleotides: TGCGCCAGTAGTACCGCCGGCAGCGGGAGTGCGGAGGCCCAGTACTTC. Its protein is CASSTAGSGSAEAQYF.

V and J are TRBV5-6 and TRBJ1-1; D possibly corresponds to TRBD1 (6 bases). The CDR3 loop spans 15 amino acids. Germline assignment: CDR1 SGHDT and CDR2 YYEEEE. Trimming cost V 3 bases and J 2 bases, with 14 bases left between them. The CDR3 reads CASSSPGQSNTEAFF. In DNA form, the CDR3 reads TGTGCCAGCAGCTCTCCCGGACAGTCTAACACTGAAGCTTTCTTT.

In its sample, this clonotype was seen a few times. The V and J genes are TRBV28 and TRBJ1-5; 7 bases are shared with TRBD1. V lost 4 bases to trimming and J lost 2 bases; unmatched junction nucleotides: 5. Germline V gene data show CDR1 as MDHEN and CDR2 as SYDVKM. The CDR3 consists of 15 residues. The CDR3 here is CASSSQGDGNQPQHF. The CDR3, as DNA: TGTGCCAGCAGTTCTCAGGGGGATGGCAATCAGCCCCAGCATTTT.

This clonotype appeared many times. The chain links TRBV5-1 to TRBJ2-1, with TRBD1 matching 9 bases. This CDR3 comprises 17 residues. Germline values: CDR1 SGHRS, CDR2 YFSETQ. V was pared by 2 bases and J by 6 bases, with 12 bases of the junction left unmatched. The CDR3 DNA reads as TGCGCCAGCAGCTTCTTAAACTCCGGGACAGGGTTCAATGAGCAGTTCTTC. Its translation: CASSFLNSGTGFNEQFF.

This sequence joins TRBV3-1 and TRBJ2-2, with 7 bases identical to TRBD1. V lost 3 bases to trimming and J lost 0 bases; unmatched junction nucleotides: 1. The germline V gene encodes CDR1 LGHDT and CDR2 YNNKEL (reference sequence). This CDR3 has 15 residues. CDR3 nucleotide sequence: TGTGCCAGCAGCCACGGGACAGCGAACACCGGGGAGCTGTTTTTT. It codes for CASSHGTANTGELFF. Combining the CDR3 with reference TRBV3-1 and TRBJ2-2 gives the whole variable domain DTAVSQTPKYLVTQMGNDKSIKCEQNLGHDTMYWYKQDSKKFLKIMFSYNNKELIINETVPNRFSPKSPDKAHLNLHINSLELGDSAVYFCASSHGTANTGELFFGEGSRLTVL.

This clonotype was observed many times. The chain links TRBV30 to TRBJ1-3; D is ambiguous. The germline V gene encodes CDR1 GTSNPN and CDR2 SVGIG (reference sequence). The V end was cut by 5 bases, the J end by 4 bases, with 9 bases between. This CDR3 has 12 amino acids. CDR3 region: CAWGLSGNTIYF. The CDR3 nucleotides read TGTGCCTGGGGTCTATCGGGAAACACCATATATTTT.

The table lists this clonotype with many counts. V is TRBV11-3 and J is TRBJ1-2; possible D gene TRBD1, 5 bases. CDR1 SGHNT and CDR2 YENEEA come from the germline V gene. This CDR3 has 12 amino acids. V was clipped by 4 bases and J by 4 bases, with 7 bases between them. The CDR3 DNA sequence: TGTGCCAGCAGCTCCCAGGGCTATGGCTACACCTTC. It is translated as CASSSQGYGYTF.

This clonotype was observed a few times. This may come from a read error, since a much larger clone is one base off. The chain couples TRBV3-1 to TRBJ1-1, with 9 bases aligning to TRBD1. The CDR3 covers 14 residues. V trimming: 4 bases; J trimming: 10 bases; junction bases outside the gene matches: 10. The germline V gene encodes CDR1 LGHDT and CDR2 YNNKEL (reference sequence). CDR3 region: CASSPRDRGKGAFF. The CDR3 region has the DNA TGTGCCAGCAGCCCTCGCGACAGGGGGAAAGGAGCTTTCTTT. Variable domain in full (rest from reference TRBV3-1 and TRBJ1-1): DTAVSQTPKYLVTQMGNDKSIKCEQNLGHDTMYWYKQDSKKFLKIMFSYNNKELIINETVPNRFSPKSPDKAHLNLHINSLELGDSAVYFCASSPRDRGKGAFFGQGTRLTVV.

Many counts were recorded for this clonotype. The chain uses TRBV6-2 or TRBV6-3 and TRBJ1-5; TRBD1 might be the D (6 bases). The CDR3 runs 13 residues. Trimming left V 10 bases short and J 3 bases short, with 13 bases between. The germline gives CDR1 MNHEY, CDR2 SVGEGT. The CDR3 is CATIGQNNQPQHF. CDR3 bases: TGTGCCACCATAGGACAGAACAATCAGCCCCAGCATTTT.

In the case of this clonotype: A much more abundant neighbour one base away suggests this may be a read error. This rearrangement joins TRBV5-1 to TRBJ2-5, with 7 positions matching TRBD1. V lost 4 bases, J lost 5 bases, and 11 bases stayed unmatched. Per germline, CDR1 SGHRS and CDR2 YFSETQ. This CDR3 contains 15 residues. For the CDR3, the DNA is TGCGCCAGCAGCATAGCACGACAGGGATCGGAGACCCAGTACTTC. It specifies CASSIARQGSETQYF.

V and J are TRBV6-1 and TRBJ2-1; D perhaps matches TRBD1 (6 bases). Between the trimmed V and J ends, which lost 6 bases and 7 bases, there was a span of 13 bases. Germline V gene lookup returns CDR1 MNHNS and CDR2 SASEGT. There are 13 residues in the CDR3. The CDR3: CASRLGQNNEQFF. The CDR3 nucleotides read TGTGCCAGCAGACTCGGACAGAATAATGAGCAGTTCTTC.

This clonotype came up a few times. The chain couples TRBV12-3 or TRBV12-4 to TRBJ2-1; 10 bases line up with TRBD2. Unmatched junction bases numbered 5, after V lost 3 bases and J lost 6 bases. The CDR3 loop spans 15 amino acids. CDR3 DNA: TGTGCCAGCAGTTTGGAGGTAGCGGGAGGCAATGAGCAGTTCTTC. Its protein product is CASSLEVAGGNEQFF.

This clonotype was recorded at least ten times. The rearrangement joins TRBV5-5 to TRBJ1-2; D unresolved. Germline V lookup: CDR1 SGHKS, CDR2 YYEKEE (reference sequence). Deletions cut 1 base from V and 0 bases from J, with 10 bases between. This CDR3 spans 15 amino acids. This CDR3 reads CASSLSLRANYGYTF. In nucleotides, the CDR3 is TGTGCCAGCAGCTTGAGTCTGAGAGCTAACTATGGCTACACCTTC.

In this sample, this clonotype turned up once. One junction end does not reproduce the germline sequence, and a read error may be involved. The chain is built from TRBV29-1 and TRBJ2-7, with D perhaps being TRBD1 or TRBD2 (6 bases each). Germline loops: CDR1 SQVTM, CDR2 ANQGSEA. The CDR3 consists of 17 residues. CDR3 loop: CSVAKEGDWIYSYEEYF. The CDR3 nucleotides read TGCAGCGTTGCAAAGGAGGGGGACTGGATCTACTCCTACGAGGAGTACTTC.

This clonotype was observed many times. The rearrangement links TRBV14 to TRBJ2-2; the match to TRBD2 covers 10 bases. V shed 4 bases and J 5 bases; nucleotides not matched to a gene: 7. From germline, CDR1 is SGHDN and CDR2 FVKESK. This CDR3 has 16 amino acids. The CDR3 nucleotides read TGTGCCAGCAGCCGCCCGGGACTAGCGCTAACCGGGGAGCTGTTTTTT. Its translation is CASSRPGLALTGELFF.